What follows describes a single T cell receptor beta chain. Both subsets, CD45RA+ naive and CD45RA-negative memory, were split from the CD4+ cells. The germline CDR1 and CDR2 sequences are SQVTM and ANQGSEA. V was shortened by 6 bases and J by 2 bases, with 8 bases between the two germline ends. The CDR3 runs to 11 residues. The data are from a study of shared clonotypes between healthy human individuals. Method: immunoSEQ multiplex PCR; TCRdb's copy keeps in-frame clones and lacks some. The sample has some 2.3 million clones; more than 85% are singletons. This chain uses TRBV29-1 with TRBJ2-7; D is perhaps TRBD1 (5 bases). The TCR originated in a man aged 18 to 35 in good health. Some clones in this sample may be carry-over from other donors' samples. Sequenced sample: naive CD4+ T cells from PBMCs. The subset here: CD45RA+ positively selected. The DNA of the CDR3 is TGCAGCGTAGTACAGGCCTACGAGCAGTACTTC. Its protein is CSVVQAYEQYF.